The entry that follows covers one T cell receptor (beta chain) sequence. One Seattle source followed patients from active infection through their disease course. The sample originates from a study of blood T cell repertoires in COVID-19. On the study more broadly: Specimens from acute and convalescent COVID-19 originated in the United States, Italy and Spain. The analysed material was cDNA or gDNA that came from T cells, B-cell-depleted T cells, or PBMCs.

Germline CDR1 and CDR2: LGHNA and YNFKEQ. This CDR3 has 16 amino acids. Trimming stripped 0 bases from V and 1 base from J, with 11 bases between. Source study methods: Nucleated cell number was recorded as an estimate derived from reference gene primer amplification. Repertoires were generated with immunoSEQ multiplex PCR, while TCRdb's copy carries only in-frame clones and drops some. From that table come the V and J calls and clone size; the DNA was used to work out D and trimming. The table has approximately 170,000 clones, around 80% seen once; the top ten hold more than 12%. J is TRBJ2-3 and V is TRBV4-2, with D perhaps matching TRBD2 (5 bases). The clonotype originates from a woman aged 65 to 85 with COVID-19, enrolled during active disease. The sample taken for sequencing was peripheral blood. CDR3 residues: CASSQDPAARTDTQYF. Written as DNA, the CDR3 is TGTGCCAGCAGCCAAGACCCAGCGGCCCGCACAGATACGCAGTATTTT.